Listed below are T cell receptor beta chains from one sample, sequenced in a study of cytomegalovirus exposure and HLA in healthy donors. TCRdb keeps only in-frame clones here, not all; method: immunoSEQ multiplex PCR. The sample consists of fewer than 350,000 clones, 80% to 90% of them appearing once. The sequenced material came from PBMCs. The receptors shown here come from a young woman in good health and CMV-seronegative. The CDR3 runs from the conserved cysteine through the conserved F or W. The order of the fields is clone size, D gene, V gene, J gene, CDR3 DNA, CDR3 protein. A D gene is named only where the DNA matches it firmly. Clone size appears in some rows only: once, few, many, or a class for an expanded clone.

.	TRBD2	TRBV27	TRBJ2-7	TGTGCCAGCAAAAACGGGGGGGTTCCCTACGAGCAGTACTTC	CASKNGGVPYEQYF
.	.	TRBV19	TRBJ1-5	TGTGCCAGTAGTATTGGTGGGCCCAATCAGCCCCAGCATTTT	CASSIGGPNQPQHF
.	TRBD1	TRBV6-1	TRBJ1-5	TGTGCCAGTTCGGGACAGGGAAATAGCAATCAGCCCCAGCATTTT	CASSGQGNSNQPQHF
few	.	TRBV30	TRBJ2-7	TGTGCCTGGAGTGGCGCAGGGCCGGTTTTGATTGAGCAGTACTTC	CAWSGAGPVLIEQYF
.	TRBD1	TRBV2	TRBJ1-4	TGTGCCAGCAGTGAATCGAGCTGGGACAGGGGGTGGGAAAAACTGTTTTTT	CASSESSWDRGWEKLFF
.	.	TRBV19	TRBJ1-2	TGTGCCAGTAGTATAGGACAGGTTAATGGCTACACCTTC	CASSIGQVNGYTF
.	.	TRBV2	TRBJ2-4	TGTGCCAGCAACCTCGGGACGGGGGACGATCAGTACTTC	CASNLGTGDDQYF
.	TRBD2	TRBV7-9	TRBJ2-5	TGTGCCAGCAGCTTAGGGACTAGCCGGGAGACCCAGTACTTC	CASSLGTSRETQYF
.	TRBD2	TRBV15	TRBJ2-7	TGTGCCACCAGCAGAGTCGGGGAGGGGCGGTCCCCCTACGAGCAGTACTTC	CATSRVGEGRSPYEQYF
.	.	TRBV6-4	TRBJ1-2	TGTGCCAGCAGTGACTCAATAGGATCAGGCGGCTACACCTTC	CASSDSIGSGGYTF
.	TRBD1	TRBV10-3	TRBJ2-2	TGTGCCATTAAAGAGGTTGGACAGGGGCGAAAGGGGACCGGGGAGCTGTTTTTT	CAIKEVGQGRKGTGELFF
.	TRBD1	TRBV5-1	TRBJ2-7	TGCGCCAGCAGCTGGACCGGGACAGGGGGCTACGAGCAGTACTTC	CASSWTGTGGYEQYF
.	.	TRBV7-9	TRBJ2-2	TGTGCCAGCAGCCCAAACACCGGGGAGCTGTTTTTT	CASSPNTGELFF
.	.	TRBV5-6	TRBJ2-3	TGTGCCAGCAGCTTTGATTGGGGGGGCCGTAGTGATACGCAGTATTTT	CASSFDWGGRSDTQYF
.	.	TRBV11-2	TRBJ2-7	TGTGCCAGCAGCCAAGGGGGTTTCTCCTACGAGCAGTACTTC	CASSQGGFSYEQYF
once	.	TRBV7-9	TRBJ2-3	TGTGCCAGCAGCTTCTGGTCCTATACAGATACGCAGTATTTT	CASSFWSYTDTQYF
once	TRBD1	TRBV2	TRBJ2-5	TGTGCCAGCAGTGAGGACAGGGGGGGGGAGACCCAGTACTTC	CASSEDRGGETQYF
.	.	TRBV18	TRBJ2-2	TGTGCCAGCTCACCGGAGGAAAAAGGGGAGCTGTTTTTT	CASSPEEKGELFF
.	TRBD1	TRBV19	TRBJ2-7	TGTGCCAGTAGTTCCGGGGACAGTTCCTCCTACGAGCAGTACTTC	CASSSGDSSSYEQYF
.	.	TRBV11-3	TRBJ2-7	TGTGCCAGCAGCTTAGATCCGGAGCGGGAGCAGTACTTC	CASSLDPEREQYF
.	TRBD1	TRBV6-1	TRBJ2-7	TGTGCCAGCAGTGAAATCGTTAGACAGGGCCCTTTAGGGGAGCAGTACTTC	CASSEIVRQGPLGEQYF
.	TRBD1	TRBV9	TRBJ2-7	TGTGCCAGCAGCGCGATAACAGGGGGGATCGACGAGCAGTACTTC	CASSAITGGIDEQYF
.	TRBD1	TRBV11-2	TRBJ2-7	TGTGCCAGCAACCGTCGTGGGACAGAAGGGGCCGAGCAGTACTTC	CASNRRGTEGAEQYF
few	.	TRBV19	TRBJ1-1	TGTGCCAGTAGGCTCACACCAACTGAAGCTTTCTTT	CASRLTPTEAFF
.	.	TRBV18	TRBJ2-3	TGTGCCAGCTCACCACGTTTAGCGTCGACAGATACGCAGTATTTT	CASSPRLASTDTQYF
.	.	TRBV5-1	TRBJ2-3	TGCGCCAGCAGCCCCAGGGTTCCCGGCACAGATACGCAGTATTTT	CASSPRVPGTDTQYF
.	TRBD1	TRBV6-5	TRBJ1-2	TGTGCCAGCAGTTACTCGGGACAGGGAGTATATGGCTACACCTTC	CASSYSGQGVYGYTF
.	.	TRBV2	TRBJ2-3	TGTGCCAGCAGTTGGCAGATTACCACAGATACGCAGTATTTT	CASSWQITTDTQYF
.	.	TRBV10-3	TRBJ1-3	TGTGCCATCAGTGAGTCGGTTCCGGGGGGTGAAAACACCATATATTTT	CAISESVPGGENTIYF
.	.	TRBV12-1	TRBJ1-1	TGTGCCAGCAGCCTGTACAGGAACACTGAAGCTTTCTTT	CASSLYRNTEAFF
.	TRBD1	TRBV7-9	TRBJ1-1	TGTGCCACCGACAGGGGGCTTCATACTGAAGCTTTCTTT	CATDRGLHTEAFF
.	TRBD1	TRBV6-6	TRBJ1-6	TGTGCCAGCAGTTACTCTGCAGGGGGGACCCTCCACTTT	CASSYSAGGTLHF
.	TRBD1	TRBV19	TRBJ1-1	TGTGCCAGTTCCCAGGGGGGTGTAACTGAAGCTTTCTTT	CASSQGGVTEAFF
.	.	TRBV19	TRBJ1-5	TGTGCCAGTAGTCGGCTTGGGGGCGGACAGCCCCAGCATTTT	CASSRLGGGQPQHF
.	TRBD1	TRBV30	TRBJ1-2	TGTGCCTGGAGTGCGGACAGGGGCGGCACCTTC	CAWSADRGGTF
.	TRBD1	TRBV6-1	TRBJ1-4	TGTGCCAGCAGCCCGGGACAGTTTAATGAAAAACTGTTTTTT	CASSPGQFNEKLFF
.	.	TRBV25-1	TRBJ2-5	TGTGCCAGCAGAAAGTCGACAGTCCTCCGGGAGACCCAGTACTTC	CASRKSTVLRETQYF
few	.	TRBV5-5	TRBJ1-3	TGTGCCAGCAGTCCCCTCTCTGGAAACACCATATATTTT	CASSPLSGNTIYF
.	TRBD2	TRBV10-3	TRBJ2-1	TGTGCCATCTACAGCGAAGGGACTACTGAGCAGTTCTTC	CAIYSEGTTEQFF
.	TRBD1	TRBV2	TRBJ1-6	TGTGCCAGCTCTGGACAGGACTCTAATTCACCCCTCCACTTT	CASSGQDSNSPLHF
.	.	TRBV19	TRBJ1-6	TGTGCCAGTAGTCCCCAGCAGGATTCACCCCTCCACTTT	CASSPQQDSPLHF
.	.	TRBV4-2	TRBJ1-6	TGTGCCAGCAGCCTCCGACACGAACTCTTTTATAATTCACCCCTCCACTTT	CASSLRHELFYNSPLHF
.	.	TRBV19	TRBJ1-3	TGTGCCAGTAGTGCGACATCAGCCCCTGGAAACACCATATATTTT	CASSATSAPGNTIYF
.	TRBD2	TRBV6-1	TRBJ2-1	TGTGCCAGCAGTGACGGGGGGTGGTATGCGGATGAGCAGTTCTTC	CASSDGGWYADEQFF
.	TRBD2	TRBV7-6	TRBJ2-7	TGTGCCAGCAGCCAAGAGGTAGCGGGGGGGCACTACGAGCAGTACTTC	CASSQEVAGGHYEQYF
.	.	TRBV6-6	TRBJ1-5	TGTGCCAGCAGTTACTCGGGGGCCCAGCCCCAGCATTTT	CASSYSGAQPQHF
.	.	TRBV30	TRBJ2-5	TGTGCCTGGAGTGGACCCAGAGGGGAGACCCAGTACTTC	CAWSGPRGETQYF
.	TRBD2	TRBV19	TRBJ2-1	TGTGCCAGTAGTTCATTAGCGGGGAGCTCCTACAATGAGCAGTTCTTC	CASSSLAGSSYNEQFF
.	TRBD1	TRBV2	TRBJ1-3	TGTGCCAGCAGCCTCCGGACAGGGATCTCTGGAAACACCATATATTTT	CASSLRTGISGNTIYF
.	.	TRBV7-9	TRBJ2-3	TGTTCCAGCAGCCTTAGCACAGATACGCAGTATTTT	CSSSLSTDTQYF
.	TRBD2	TRBV7-9	TRBJ2-7	TGTGCCAGCAGCCCAGGGAGCGGGGGGGCCTACGAGCAGTACTTC	CASSPGSGGAYEQYF
once	.	TRBV27	TRBJ1-1	TGTGCCAGCAGTTTATATCGGGGAAAGACTGAAGCTTTCTTT	CASSLYRGKTEAFF
.	TRBD1	TRBV5-4	TRBJ2-5	TGTGCCAGCAGCTTGGCCGGGACAGGGCAAGAGACCCAGTACTTC	CASSLAGTGQETQYF
.	.	TRBV2	TRBJ1-1	TGTGCCAGCACCCATCAGAGGCCTACTAACACTGAAGCTTTCTTT	CASTHQRPTNTEAFF
.	.	TRBV11-2	TRBJ1-2	TGTGCCAGCAGCTTACAGGGGCGCGGCTATGGCTACACCTTC	CASSLQGRGYGYTF
.	TRBD1	TRBV4-2	TRBJ1-3	TGTGCCAGCAGCTTCGAGACAGGGGCTGGAAACACCATATATTTT	CASSFETGAGNTIYF
.	.	TRBV29-1	TRBJ1-1	TGCAGCGTGGAGGGGTTGAACACTGAAGCTTTCTTT	CSVEGLNTEAFF
.	TRBD1	TRBV30	TRBJ2-7	TGTGCCTGGACAGGGGGCGATCCCTACGAGCAGTACTTC	CAWTGGDPYEQYF
once	TRBD2	TRBV2	TRBJ2-1	TGTGCCAGCAGATCCGGGACTAGTCACAATGAGCAGTTCTTC	CASRSGTSHNEQFF